This TCR beta chain was captured in a study of blood T cells in healthy people across ages. The sample providers were healthy Caucasian people from Russia, aged roughly 6 to 95. There are many counts of this clonotype. Its antigen is currently unknown. The authors ran a second PCR of roughly 6 to 11 cycles using a sample-barcoded 5' primer and a J-beta primer mix. TCRdb analysed the 5' RACE reads with MiXCR anew, one entry per CDR3 protein. The top ten clones hold about 11% of a sample with 1.6 million or so distinct CDR3 sequences, roughly 32% of them seen once. The CDR3 is 17 residues long. V shed 5 bases and J 2 bases; nucleotides not matched to a gene: 17. Germline CDR1 and CDR2: SQVTM and ANQGSEA. Study-level results: The CMV status of each donor remained undetermined, and this could have confounded shifts in expanded clonotypes.

This receptor was identified in a young woman in good health. V is TRBV29-1 and J is TRBJ2-7; TRBD2 matches 8 bases. The sequenced sample was blood. The CDR3 sequence: CSVTPGTLAGRTYEQYF. CDR3 DNA sequence: TGCAGCGTTACCCCAGGGACATTAGCGGGACGGACCTACGAGCAGTACTTC.